The rows below give T cell receptor beta chains drawn from one sample of a study of graft-versus-host responses after intestinal transplantation. Only in-frame clones appear in the TCRdb table, and some are missing; sequencing was by immunoSEQ multiplex PCR. The sample includes around 18,000 clones, about 80% of them seen just once. The sequencing used ileum tissue, collected 17 days after transplant. Receptors originate from a human patient who received an intestinal transplant, so some T cells may come from the graft donor. Each CDR3 is given with its conserved first and last residue. A D gene is named only where the DNA matches it firmly. Clone size is not always given. Where it is, it says once, few, many or a class for expanded clones.

TRBD2	TRBV7-8	TRBJ2-5	.	CASSHGLATQETQYF	TGTGCCAGCAGCCACGGACTAGCGACCCAAGAGACCCAGTACTTC
.	TRBV7-3	TRBJ2-5	.	CASSGFGDETQYF	TGTGCCAGCAGCGGATTCGGGGACGAGACCCAGTACTTC
.	TRBV6-5	TRBJ2-1	.	CASSYSKGSSYNEQFF	TGTGCCAGCAGTTACTCGAAGGGCAGCTCCTACAATGAGCAGTTCTTC
.	TRBV7-2	TRBJ1-6	.	CASSSGPYNSPLHF	TGTGCCAGCAGCTCCGGACCATATAATTCACCCCTCCACTTT
.	TRBV28	TRBJ2-1	.	CASSLPHPGVNEQFF	TGTGCCAGCAGTTTACCCCACCCGGGAGTCAATGAGCAGTTCTTC
TRBD1	TRBV19	TRBJ2-7	.	CASSTEPGGSYEQYF	TGTGCCAGTAGTACCGAACCAGGGGGTTCCTACGAGCAGTACTTC
.	TRBV12-2	TRBJ1-4	.	CASRKMPRAFNEKLFF	TGTGCAAGTCGGAAAATGCCCCGCGCCTTTAATGAAAAACTGTTTTTT
.	TRBV27	TRBJ2-5	.	CASSPPGRQETQYF	TGTGCCAGCAGTCCCCCGGGACGGCAAGAGACCCAGTACTTC
TRBD1	TRBV29-1	TRBJ1-1	once	CSALDRGKNTEAFF	TGCAGCGCCCTGGACAGGGGAAAGAACACTGAAGCTTTCTTT
.	TRBV6-1	TRBJ2-7	.	CASPSTRGENEQYF	TGTGCCAGCCCCTCGACTAGAGGTGAGAACGAGCAGTACTTC
.	TRBV19	TRBJ1-2	.	CASTPGTRLLWGYTF	TGTGCCAGCACCCCCGGGACAAGGCTTCTCTGGGGCTACACCTTC
.	TRBV11-1	TRBJ2-1	few	CASSTLARGNEQFF	TGTGCCAGCAGCACCCTGGCCCGGGGCAATGAGCAGTTCTTC
TRBD2	TRBV28	TRBJ2-7	.	CASSLSGTTYEQYF	TGTGCCAGCAGTTTAAGTGGGACTACCTACGAGCAGTACTTC
.	TRBV5-1	TRBJ2-7	.	CASRPQTVTYEQYF	TGCGCCAGCAGACCACAGACAGTAACCTACGAGCAGTACTTC
TRBD1	TRBV28	TRBJ1-3	.	CASSPGGSGNTIYF	TGTGCCAGCAGTCCAGGGGGAAGTGGAAACACCATATATTTT
.	TRBV5-1	TRBJ2-5	.	CASSAHQETQYF	TGCGCCAGCAGCGCCCACCAAGAGACCCAGTACTTC
.	TRBV5-1	TRBJ1-5	.	CASSLGGTSNQPQHF	TGCGCCAGCAGCTTGGGGGGGACAAGCAATCAGCCCCAGCATTTT
.	TRBV5-3	TRBJ2-7	.	CARSLGQFRAREQYF	TGTGCCAGAAGCCTAGGACAGTTTAGGGCGCGGGAGCAGTACTTC
TRBD2	TRBV5-1	TRBJ2-1	.	CASSYLAAGNEQFF	TGCGCCAGCAGCTATCTAGCGGCAGGCAATGAGCAGTTCTTC
.	TRBV27	TRBJ2-2	.	CASSPLGWGVNTGELFF	TGTGCCAGCAGCCCCCTTGGGTGGGGAGTGAACACCGGGGAGCTGTTTTTT
.	TRBV7-9	TRBJ2-1	.	CASSLGASYNEQFF	TGTGCCAGCAGCTTAGGGGCCTCCTACAATGAGCAGTTCTTC
TRBD1	TRBV28	TRBJ2-7	few	CASSSAGGSYEQYF	TGTGCCAGCAGTTCGGCAGGGGGCTCGTACGAGCAGTACTTC
.	TRBV6-1	TRBJ2-7	.	CASSVRDYLAPSSYEQYF	TGTGCCAGCAGTGTCCGAGACTACCTCGCTCCGAGCTCCTACGAGCAGTACTTC
.	TRBV10-3	TRBJ2-3	.	CAISDPHARTDTQYF	TGTGCCATCAGTGACCCACACGCTCGCACAGATACGCAGTATTTT
.	TRBV5-1	TRBJ2-3	.	CASSSFPLFPVAPSPDTQYF	TGCGCCAGCAGCTCTTTCCCTTTGTTTCCGGTAGCGCCGTCCCCAGATACGCAGTATTTT
.	TRBV5-4	TRBJ1-1	.	CASSRYRAGRHGGDTEAFF	TGTGCCAGCAGTAGATACAGGGCGGGTCGGCACGGGGGAGACACTGAAGCTTTCTTT
.	TRBV4-1	TRBJ2-2	.	CASSQLNTGELFF	TGCGCCAGCAGCCAGTTGAACACCGGGGAGCTGTTTTTT
TRBD1	TRBV15	TRBJ2-1	.	CATSRGSNRGLYNEQFF	TGTGCCACCAGCCGGGGCTCAAACAGGGGTCTCTACAATGAGCAGTTCTTC
.	TRBV5-6	TRBJ2-3	.	CASGSLERVRNTDTQYF	TGTGCCAGCGGATCCCTCGAGCGGGTACGGAACACAGATACGCAGTATTTT
.	TRBV4-3	TRBJ2-3	.	CASSRPEREDTDTQYF	TGCGCCAGCAGCCGGCCGGAGAGGGAAGACACAGATACGCAGTATTTT
TRBD1	TRBV28	TRBJ2-7	.	CASSMTGGPSYFYEQYF	TGTGCCAGCAGCATGACAGGGGGCCCCTCCTATTTTTACGAGCAGTACTTC
.	TRBV21-1	TRBJ1-2	.	CASSKRRVAGNYGYTF	TGTGCCAGCAGCAAGAGGAGGGTAGCGGGAAACTATGGCTACACCTTC
.	TRBV5-1	TRBJ2-7	once	CASRDSYEQYF	TGCGCCAGCAGGGACAGCTACGAGCAGTACTTC